The clone carrying this TCR beta chain was counted only a few times. Its antigen is not known. These data are taken from a study of T-cell memory formation after mild COVID-19. The study's findings and limits: Most CD4+ clones that shrank were in CM and EM, while CD8+ ones turned up in EMRA. Clones contracting over day 15 to 85 were CD4/CD8 balanced, with later expanders leaning CD4+.

TCRdb re-called the 5' RACE reads through MiXCR, storing one row per CDR3 protein. Of approximately 150,000 distinct CDR3 sequences in the sample, roughly 14% are singletons; the top ten hold around 14%. The CDR3 spans 15 residues. Trimming at V came to 1 base and at J to 5 bases, leaving 4 bases not matched to a gene. The V gene's germline CDR1 is GTSNPN and CDR2 SVGIG (reference sequence). Sequenced material: PBMCs or a T cell subset sorted from them (not recorded which). This sequence was found in an adult woman who had mild COVID-19 (a few samples of this study predate the infection). Cell type and time point are not known. The chain joins TRBV30 to TRBJ2-2; the match to TRBD2 covers 10 bases. The CDR3: CAWSDGTSATGELFF. The CDR3 DNA sequence: TGTGCCTGGAGTGACGGGACTAGCGCGACCGGGGAGCTGTTTTTT.